Each of the 10 T cell receptor beta chains below was sequenced from the same sample in a study of PD-1 blockade in mismatch repair-deficient tumors. The data were produced by immunoSEQ multiplex PCR, yet TCRdb's version contains in-frame clones alone and is incomplete. The sample lists 120,000 or so clones; 70% to 90% were seen once. The sequenced sample was peripheral blood, obtained 44 weeks after starting pembrolizumab. The source is an adult with mismatch repair-deficient cancer.

The rearrangement links TRBV10-3 to TRBJ2-7; D not resolved. Germline V gene lookup returns CDR1 ENHRY and CDR2 SYGVKD. Trimming stripped 5 bases from V and 3 bases from J, with 8 bases between. The CDR3 extends over 12 amino acids. CDR3 nucleotide sequence: TGTGCCATCAGTACCGATGACTACGAGCAGTACTTC. Protein product: CAISTDDYEQYF.

This CDR3 is CAWSYSGAYEQYF. The CDR3 DNA follows: TGTGCCTGGAGTTATAGCGGAGCCTACGAGCAGTACTTC. V usage is TRBV30 and J usage is TRBJ2-7; tentative D call: TRBD2 (6 bases). This CDR3 is built from 13 residues. From germline, CDR1 is GTSNPN and CDR2 SVGIG (reference sequence). The ends were cut back, 2 bases at V and 2 bases at J, with 10 bases in the middle.

J is TRBJ2-2 and V is TRBV19; 9 bases are shared with TRBD1. The trim removed 5 bases at V and 2 bases at J, leaving 9 bases unmatched. The CDR3 has 17 amino acids. Germline V gives CDR1 LNHDA, CDR2 SQIVND (reference sequence). DNA of the CDR3: TGTGCCAGTAGTGCCCAAGACAGGGGGATTAACACCGGGGAGCTGTTTTTT. Protein sequence: CASSAQDRGINTGELFF.

The chain has TRBV7-3 and TRBJ2-1; weak D call: TRBD2 (6 bases). Per the germline V gene, CDR1 is SGHTA and CDR2 is FQGTGA. V lost 5 bases to trimming and J lost 7 bases, with 18 bases between them. The CDR3 has 15 residues. The CDR3 sequence: CASSVDGLLKNEQFF. The CDR3 coding sequence is TGTGCCAGCAGCGTAGACGGACTACTTAAGAATGAGCAGTTCTTC.

As to this clone: This same CDR3 is encoded by further DNA sequences in the sample. The rearrangement links TRBV5-1 to TRBJ2-2; D is ambiguous. V was clipped by 0 bases and J by 4 bases, with 4 bases between them. Germline V lookup: CDR1 SGHRS, CDR2 YFSETQ. The CDR3 runs 13 residues. CDR3 residues: CASSLAGTGELFF. In DNA, the CDR3 is TGCGCCAGCAGCTTGGCAGGCACCGGGGAGCTGTTTTTT.

This clone showed up just a few times. V is TRBV16 and J is TRBJ1-5, with D hard to call. The length of the CDR3 is 13 residues. The ends were cut back, 8 bases at V and 2 bases at J, with 10 bases in the middle. From germline, CDR1 is KGHSY and CDR2 FQNENV. The CDR3 DNA sequence: TGTGCCAGCTTCAGCCATCGCAATCAGCCCCAGCATTTT. Protein sequence: CASFSHRNQPQHF.

In this sample, this clone turned up once. V gene TRBV5-1 combines with J gene TRBJ2-3; D perhaps matches TRBD2 (5 bases). CDR3 length equals 12 residues. V shed 4 bases and J shed 3 bases, with 6 bases lying between them. Germline lookup yields CDR1 SGHRS and CDR2 YFSETQ. CDR3 nucleotide sequence: TGCGCCAGCAGCCCGGGGACAGATACGCAGTATTTT. This translates into CASSPGTDTQYF.

This chain joins TRBV28 and TRBJ2-2; TRBD2 is a possible D gene (6 bases). The CDR3 has 15 residues. Germline CDR1 and CDR2: MDHEN and SYDVKM. Trimming shortened V by 3 bases and J by 2 bases, and 10 bases separated the two germline ends. The CDR3 DNA reads TGTGCCAGCAGTTTTATAGCGGAAAACACCGGGGAGCTGTTTTTT. Translation: CASSFIAENTGELFF. The variable domain in full, completed from reference TRBV28 and TRBJ2-2, reads DVKVTQSSRYLVKRTGEKVFLECVQDMDHENMFWYRQDPGLGLRLIYFSYDVKMKEKGDIPEGYSVSREKKERFSLILESASTNQTSMYLCASSFIAENTGELFFGEGSRLTVL.

The chain joins TRBV11-2 to TRBJ2-1; D call uncertain. Between the trimmed V and J ends, which lost 3 bases and 5 bases, there was a span of 8 bases. This CDR3 is built from 13 residues. CDR1 SGHAT and CDR2 FQNNGV come from the germline V gene. As DNA, the CDR3 is TGTGCCAGCAGCTTTCAGTCTAACAATGAGCAGTTCTTC. This gives the protein CASSFQSNNEQFF.

V and J are TRBV6-5 and TRBJ2-7; no clear D gene. The CDR3 extends over 12 amino acids. V lost 5 bases and J lost 3, with 8 bases in between. Germline CDR1 is MNHEY and CDR2 is SVGAGI. In DNA form, the CDR3 reads TGTGCCAGCAGTGATTTCCTCTACGAGCAGTACTTC. It yields the protein CASSDFLYEQYF.